This T cell receptor beta chain emerged from a study of blood T cell repertoires in COVID-19. Here immunoSEQ multiplex PCR was the method, and the copy in TCRdb shows in-frame clones only, minus some. In the table there are a few hundred thousand clones, 88% of which are singletons. This clonotype originated in a woman under 30 who had recovered from COVID-19. The sample consisted of PBMCs or T cells enriched from blood (not recorded which).

CDR3 protein: CASSPGLRSSPLHF. CDR3 bases: TGTGCCAGCAGCCCCGGACTCCGTAGTTCACCCCTCCACTTT. This chain uses TRBV7-3 with TRBJ1-6, with unresolved D. This CDR3 comprises 14 residues. Germline values: CDR1 SGHTA, CDR2 FQGTGA. V lost 5 bases, J lost 9 bases, and 14 bases lay in between.